This T cell receptor (beta chain) was recorded in a study of control samples from healthy donors and cancer patients. Sequencing used immunoSEQ multiplex PCR; TCRdb keeps in-frame clones, though not all of them. The sample holds tens of thousands of clones, roughly 89% seen once. Germline assignment: CDR1 KGHSH and CDR2 LQKENI. The J segment lost 4 bases and the V segment lost 2 bases, leaving 4 bases of the junction unmatched. The length of the CDR3 is 14 residues. This TCR came from a woman aged 55-70 years in good health. Sequencing was performed on blood. The rearrangement links TRBV18 to TRBJ1-2, with 7 positions matching TRBD1. The CDR3, as DNA: TGTGCCAGCTCACCAAAGACAGGGTCCTATGGCTACACCTTC. Translating gives CASSPKTGSYGYTF.